One and the same sample provided the 2 T cell receptor beta chains below, sequenced in a study of OX40 agonist ivuxolimab in advanced cancers. Only in-frame clones appear in the TCRdb table, and some are missing; sequencing was by immunoSEQ multiplex PCR. Among about 30,000 clones listed, roughly 71% were seen once. The sequencing here drew on CD4+ or CD8+ T cells sorted from blood, taken in a trial of the OX40 agonist ivuxolimab. These receptors came from an adult with an advanced solid tumor such as melanoma, head and neck, liver or kidney cancer.

The chain has TRBV7-2 and TRBJ1-5; D unclear. Germline loops: CDR1 SGHTA, CDR2 FQGNSA. This CDR3 spans 13 amino acids. V shed 1 base and J shed 4 bases, with 5 bases lying between them. The CDR3 sequence is CASSLEKNQPQHF. The CDR3 DNA reads as TGTGCCAGCAGCTTAGAGAAAAATCAGCCCCAGCATTTT. The full variable domain, rest sourced from reference TRBV7-2 and TRBJ1-5, is GAGVSQSPSNKVTEKGKDVELRCDPISGHTALYWYRQSLGQGLEFLIYFQGNSAPDKSGLPSDRFSAERTGGSVSTLTIQRTQQEDSAVYLCASSLEKNQPQHFGDGTRLSIL.

The rearrangement links TRBV6-1 to TRBJ1-5; 7 nucleotides agree with TRBD1. Germline V lookup: CDR1 MNHNS, CDR2 SASEGT. With V trimmed by 4 bases and J by 5 bases, 5 bases remained unmatched. The CDR3 spans 14 residues. The CDR3 protein is CASSAGQRYQPQHF. In DNA form, the CDR3 reads TGTGCCAGCAGTGCGGGACAGCGTTATCAGCCCCAGCATTTT.